This TCR beta chain was observed in a study of cytomegalovirus exposure and HLA in healthy donors. Turning to the study itself: In terms of ancestry, the Caucasian-associated cluster contained 80% to 90% of the 398 genotyped donors. General study points: Three chains linked to CMV were shown in vitro to be specific for CMV antigens. Later analysis reportedly placed an Asian-associated ancestry cluster below the roughly 670-donor mean in N-insertions. For most subjects, TCR beta sequences were reported to predict HLA-A and HLA-B alleles with accuracy.

This CDR3 region has 14 residues. V shed 7 bases, J shed 4 bases, and the junction held 10 bases outside the gene matches. Germline CDR1 MDHEN, CDR2 SYDVKM. In regard to this clone: Its antigen is not identified.

The PCR made use of 60 Vbeta and 13 Jbeta primers. Here immunoSEQ multiplex PCR was the method, and the copy in TCRdb shows in-frame clones only, minus some. Its table lists 60,000 to 80,000 clones. The specimen was PBMCs. The chain uses TRBV28 and TRBJ2-7; 7 bases are a match to TRBD1. The clonotype originates from a man in his forties in good health and CMV-seronegative. CDR3 residues: CASKPGQNPYEQYF. CDR3 in DNA: TGTGCCAGCAAGCCGGGACAGAACCCTTACGAGCAGTACTTC.